What follows are 24 T cell receptor beta chains derived from one specimen sequenced in a study of control samples from healthy donors and cancer patients. Clones were sequenced by immunoSEQ multiplex PCR, and TCRdb holds only the in-frame ones, with some missing. The table has roughly 98,000 clones, over 90% seen once. Sequencing used blood. The receptors shown here come from a man younger than 35 in good health.

This chain links TRBV9 with TRBJ1-1; 8 nucleotides agree with TRBD1. The CDR3 is 18 residues long. Per the germline V gene, CDR1 is SGDLS and CDR2 is YYNGEE. V was pared by 0 bases and J by 5 bases, with 15 bases of the junction left unmatched. The DNA of the CDR3 is TGTGCCAGCAGCGTAGTTGGAGGAGGACAGGGTCCTGGAACTGAAGCTTTCTTT. Protein: CASSVVGGGQGPGTEAFF.

The J gene is TRBJ2-1, the V gene TRBV9; D is unresolved. The germline V and J ends were trimmed by 0 bases and 2 bases, with 9 bases remaining between them. The CDR3 has 15 amino acids. CDR1 is SGDLS, CDR2 YYNGEE, per germline. CDR3 in amino acids: CASSVELRTYNEQFF. CDR3 DNA: TGTGCCAGCAGCGTAGAGTTACGGACCTACAATGAGCAGTTCTTC.

This chain uses TRBV7-2 with TRBJ2-3; D is unclear. V was shortened by 3 bases and J by 3 bases, with 7 bases between the two germline ends. This CDR3 region has 13 residues. Germline V gene sequence: CDR1 SGHTA, CDR2 FQGNSA. DNA for the CDR3: TGTGCCAGCAGCTTCTCTATTACAGATACGCAGTATTTT. Translated: CASSFSITDTQYF.

The chain is built from TRBV5-4 and TRBJ2-7; D remains ambiguous. The germline V gene has CDR1 SGHNT and CDR2 YYREEE (reference sequence). The CDR3 sequence is 13 residues long. V lost 1 base to trimming and J lost 5 bases, with 10 bases between them. The CDR3 DNA is TGTGCCAGCAGCTTGCCTAGGAGCCACGAGCAGTACTTC. This translates into CASSLPRSHEQYF.

The chain joins TRBV15 to TRBJ1-1; no clear D. Germline lookup yields CDR1 LNHNV and CDR2 YYDKDF (reference sequence). The CDR3 extends over 16 amino acids. V lost 3 bases and J 1 base, leaving 15 bases between the germline ends. The CDR3 nucleotides read TGTGCCACCAGCAGCACAGATGTAGGTTCGAACACTGAAGCTTTCTTT. Residues: CATSSTDVGSNTEAFF.

The CDR3 sequence: CASSFSPNQPQHF. CDR3 coding DNA: TGTGCCAGCAGCTTTAGTCCCAATCAGCCCCAGCATTTT. This sequence joins TRBV7-8 and TRBJ1-5; D uncertain. The V end was cut by 3 bases, the J end by 3 bases, with 6 bases between. CDR1 and CDR2 from the germline V gene are SGHVS and FQNEAQ. This CDR3 region has 13 residues.

V gene TRBV18 combines with J gene TRBJ1-2; TRBD1 matches 10 bases. V lost 2 bases and J lost 3; bases outside the gene matches: 6. CDR1 is KGHSH and CDR2 is LQKENI in the germline V gene. The CDR3 is 16 residues long. The CDR3 DNA follows: TGTGCCAGCTCACCATCGACAGGGGGCACAGACTATGGCTACACCTTC. This codes for CASSPSTGGTDYGYTF.

The chain couples TRBV7-8 to TRBJ1-6; a weak D match, TRBD1 (5 bases). V was pared by 1 base and J by 13 bases, with 17 bases between. This CDR3 is built from 15 residues. Germline V CDR1 and CDR2: SGHVS, FQNEAQ. This chain's CDR3 is CASSLVAGGVLPLHF. The CDR3 nucleotides are TGTGCCAGCAGCTTAGTAGCGGGGGGAGTATTGCCCCTCCACTTT.

The gene calls are TRBV6-5 and TRBJ2-1; D tentatively fits TRBD1 or TRBD2 (5 bases each). The ends were cut back, 6 bases at V and 5 bases at J, with 11 bases in the middle. Germline values: CDR1 MNHEY, CDR2 SVGAGI. The CDR3 sequence is 13 residues long. CDR3 loop: CASSPGPNNEQFF. In DNA form, the CDR3 reads TGTGCCAGCAGCCCGGGACCGAACAATGAGCAGTTCTTC.

The rearrangement links TRBV3-1 (or the pseudogene TRBV3-2) to TRBJ1-1; D is perhaps TRBD1 (6 bases). The CDR3 is 14 amino acids. V was shortened by 4 bases and J by 5 bases, with 14 bases between the two germline ends. CDR1 is LGHDT and CDR2 is YNNKEL in the germline V gene (reference sequence). CDR3 amino acids: CASSRLEGGTEAFF. In DNA form, the CDR3 reads TGTGCCAGCAGCCGTCTCGAGGGGGGGACTGAAGCTTTCTTT.

This sequence joins TRBV12-5 and TRBJ2-2, with TRBD1 identical over 8 bases. The CDR3 runs to 18 residues. The germline gives CDR1 LGHNT, CDR2 FRNRAP. V trimming: 3 bases; J trimming: 1 base; junction bases outside the gene matches: 10. CDR3 in DNA: TGTGCTAGTGGTTTATTGCAGGGGGCAAACGTGAACACCGGGGAGCTGTTTTTT. Its translation: CASGLLQGANVNTGELFF.

The chain has TRBV7-3 and TRBJ2-5, with D possibly being TRBD2 (7 bases). CDR3 length: 15 residues. Trimming took 5 bases from V and 3 from J, leaving 16 bases between them. The germline CDR1 and CDR2 sequences are SGHTA and FQGTGA. The CDR3 sequence: CASSPLGGGEETQYF. The CDR3 DNA reads as TGTGCCAGCAGCCCCCTGGGAGGGGGAGAAGAGACCCAGTACTTC. Full variable domain (rest looked up from reference TRBV7-3 and TRBJ2-5): GAGVSQTPSNKVTEKGKYVELRCDPISGHTALYWYRQSLGQGPEFLIYFQGTGAADDSGLPNDRFFAVRPEGSVSTLKIQRTERGDSAVYLCASSPLGGGEETQYFGPGTRLLVL.

The rearrangement joins TRBV9 to TRBJ1-2; possible D gene TRBD1, 6 bases. Deletions cut 5 bases from V and 7 bases from J, with 21 bases between. Per germline, CDR1 SGDLS and CDR2 YYNGEE. The CDR3 contains 15 residues. In nucleotides, the CDR3 is TGTGCCAGCAGTCGACCGGGGGGGCGGACTGGTGGCTACACCTTC. As protein: CASSRPGGRTGGYTF.

The chain recombines TRBV27 with TRBJ1-5; 7 nucleotides agree with TRBD1. V lost 1 base, J lost 3 bases, and 9 bases stayed unmatched. Germline CDR1 reads MNHEY; CDR2 reads SMNVEV (reference sequence). The CDR3 contains 17 residues. The CDR3 region is CASSLFGTVSFNQPQHF. In DNA form, the CDR3 reads TGTGCCAGCAGTTTATTTGGGACAGTTTCCTTCAATCAGCCCCAGCATTTT.

V and J are TRBV7-2 and TRBJ1-2, with D maybe TRBD1 (6 bases). Germline assignment: CDR1 SGHTA and CDR2 FQGNSA. This CDR3 region has 14 residues. V lost 2 bases, J lost 6 bases, and 13 bases lay in between. The CDR3 DNA is TGTGCCAGCAGCTTAAAAACAGGGTCGGATGGCTACACCTTC. Protein sequence: CASSLKTGSDGYTF.

This rearrangement joins TRBV7-6 to TRBJ2-7; possible D gene TRBD2, 5 bases. The germline CDR1 and CDR2 sequences are SGHVS and FNYEAQ. The CDR3 is 14 amino acids. The germline V and J ends were trimmed by 1 base and 3 bases, with 10 bases remaining between them. The CDR3 nucleotides read TGTGCCAGCAGCTTAGAGTCCGGGGACTACGAGCAGTACTTC. Translation gives CASSLESGDYEQYF.

V and J are TRBV9 and TRBJ1-4; possibly TRBD1 for D (6 bases). Trimming took 3 bases from V and 5 from J, leaving 14 bases between them. CDR1 and CDR2 (germline): SGDLS, YYNGEE. The CDR3 is made up of 15 amino acids. This CDR3 is CASSDGGGGNEKLFF. CDR3 DNA sequence: TGTGCCAGCAGCGATGGTGGAGGGGGAAATGAAAAACTGTTTTTT.

The chain carries TRBV3-1 (or the pseudogene TRBV3-2) and TRBJ2-6, with 8 bases aligning to TRBD1. Germline V CDR1 and CDR2: LGHDT, YNNKEL (reference sequence). V dropped 4 bases and J dropped 2; count of bases not matched to a gene: 10. The CDR3 is made up of 18 amino acids. As DNA, the CDR3 is TGTGCCAGCAGCCCCACCGGGACAGGAACGGCTGGGGCCAACGTCCTGACTTTC. Translated, it gives CASSPTGTGTAGANVLTF.

A remark on this clone: At one end the junction does not follow the germline gene, possibly because of a read error. V and J are TRBV12-3 or TRBV12-4 and TRBJ1-1; tentative D call: TRBD1 (6 bases). CDR3 size: 8 residues. Written as DNA, the CDR3 is TGTGCCAGCAGCCCGACAGGCTTT. As protein: CASSPTGF.

The J gene is TRBJ2-7, the V gene TRBV19; 11 bases align to TRBD1. With V trimmed by 5 bases and J by 3 bases, 6 bases remained unmatched. Germline V gene data show CDR1 as LNHDA and CDR2 as SQIVND (reference sequence). CDR3 length: 15 amino acids. Here the CDR3 reads CASSGSGTGGYEQYF. CDR3 bases: TGTGCCAGTAGTGGATCCGGGACAGGGGGCTACGAGCAGTACTTC. Using reference TRBV19 and TRBJ2-7 for the parts outside the CDR3, the full variable domain is DGGITQSPKYLFRKEGQNVTLSCEQNLNHDAMYWYRQDPGQGLRLIYYSQIVNDFQKGDIAEGYSVSREKKESFPLTVTSAQKNPTAFYLCASSGSGTGGYEQYFGPGTRLTVT.

This CDR3 reads CASSLGEQASYEQYF. For the CDR3, the DNA is TGTGCCAGCAGCTTAGGTGAACAGGCATCCTACGAGCAGTACTTC. The chain recombines TRBV11-3 with TRBJ2-7; tentative D call: TRBD1 (5 bases). The CDR3 has 15 residues. Trimming left V 1 base short and J 1 base short, with 11 bases between. CDR1 SGHNT and CDR2 YENEEA come from the germline V gene.

This rearrangement joins TRBV6-5 to TRBJ2-7; D may correspond to TRBD1 or TRBD2 (5 bases each). V gave up 2 bases and J gave up 4 bases, with 12 bases separating them. This CDR3 comprises 14 residues. CDR1 and CDR2 from the germline V gene are MNHEY and SVGAGI. This chain's CDR3 is CASSYTGTTYEQYF. CDR3 bases: TGTGCCAGCAGTTACACCGGGACCACTTACGAGCAGTACTTC.

V is TRBV9 and J is TRBJ2-1; 7 nucleotides line up with TRBD2. Looked up from germline, CDR1 is SGDLS and CDR2 is YYNGEE. The CDR3 extends over 15 amino acids. V lost 6 bases to trimming and J lost 8 bases; unmatched junction nucleotides: 14. This chain's CDR3 is CASTLGAGAGDEQFF. The DNA for the CDR3 is TGTGCCAGCACTCTAGGGGCGGGAGCTGGCGATGAGCAGTTCTTC. The whole variable domain, filled in from reference TRBV9 and TRBJ2-1, reads DSGVTQTPKHLITATGQRVTLRCSPRSGDLSVYWYQQSLDQGLQFLIQYYNGEERAKGNILERFSAQQFPDLHSELNLSSLELGDSALYFCASTLGAGAGDEQFFGPGTRLTVL.

The count of this clone is one. The chain employs TRBV3-1 (or the pseudogene TRBV3-2) and TRBJ1-2, with D perhaps TRBD1 (6 bases). Trimming cost V 5 bases and J 7 bases, with 14 bases left between them. Germline CDR1 reads LGHDT; CDR2 reads YNNKEL (reference sequence). The CDR3 has 13 residues. CDR3 in DNA: TGTGCCAGCAGCGTCCCGGGACAAAGTGGCTACACCTTC. As protein: CASSVPGQSGYTF.